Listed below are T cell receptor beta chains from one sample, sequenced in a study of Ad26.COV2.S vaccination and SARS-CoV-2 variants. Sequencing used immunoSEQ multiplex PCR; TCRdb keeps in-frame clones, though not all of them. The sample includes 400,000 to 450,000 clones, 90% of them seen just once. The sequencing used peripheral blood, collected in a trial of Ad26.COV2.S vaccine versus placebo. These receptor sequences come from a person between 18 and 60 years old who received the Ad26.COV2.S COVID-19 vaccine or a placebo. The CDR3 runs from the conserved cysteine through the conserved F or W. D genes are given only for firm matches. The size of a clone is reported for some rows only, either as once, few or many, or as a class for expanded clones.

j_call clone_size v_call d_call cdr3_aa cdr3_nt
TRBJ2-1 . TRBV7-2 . CASSLGSWANEQFF TGTGCCAGCAGCTTGGGCAGTTGGGCGAATGAGCAGTTCTTC
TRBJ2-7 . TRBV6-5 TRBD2 CASKGLAGAFAEQYF TGTGCCAGCAAAGGACTAGCGGGAGCCTTCGCCGAGCAGTACTTC
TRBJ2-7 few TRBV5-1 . CASRDRAYEQYF TGCGCCAGCCGGGACCGAGCCTACGAGCAGTACTTC
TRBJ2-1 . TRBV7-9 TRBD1 CASSQKGGLYNEQFF TGTGCCAGCAGCCAGAAAGGGGGCCTCTACAATGAGCAGTTCTTC
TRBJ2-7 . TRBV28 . CASASYHEQYF TGTGCCAGCGCTAGCTACCACGAGCAGTACTTC
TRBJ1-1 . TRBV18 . CASSPPASNTEAFF TGTGCCAGCTCACCACCGGCTTCGAACACTGAAGCTTTCTTT
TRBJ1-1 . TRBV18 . CASSPGLGDTEAFF TGTGCCAGCTCACCAGGGTTGGGGGACACTGAAGCTTTCTTT
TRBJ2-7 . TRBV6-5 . CASSYVGALYEQYF TGTGCCAGCAGTTACGTGGGAGCGCTATACGAGCAGTACTTC
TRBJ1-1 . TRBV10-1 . CASRSPTGRAEFGTEAFF TGCGCCAGCAGGTCACCCACCGGGAGGGCCGAATTTGGGACTGAAGCTTTCTTT
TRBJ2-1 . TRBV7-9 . CASSLAGVWDEQFF TGTGCCAGCAGCTTAGCAGGGGTGTGGGATGAGCAGTTCTTC
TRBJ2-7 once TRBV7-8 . CASSPVARTLPYEQYF TGTGCCAGCAGCCCCGTAGCGAGAACTCTTCCATACGAGCAGTACTTC
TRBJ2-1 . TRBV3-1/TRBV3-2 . CASSQDGMTGVDNEQFF TGTGCCAGCAGCCAAGATGGGATGACGGGAGTTGACAATGAGCAGTTCTTC
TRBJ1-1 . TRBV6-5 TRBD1 CASSWDRASEAFF TGTGCCAGCAGTTGGGACAGGGCTAGTGAAGCTTTCTTT
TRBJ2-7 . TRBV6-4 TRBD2 CASSDPAWSGSLYEQYF TGTGCCAGCAGTGACCCTGCCTGGAGCGGGAGTCTGTACGAGCAGTACTTC